This is a list of T cell receptor beta chains from one sample in a study of tumor-infiltrating lymphocytes in primary liver carcinoma. TCRdb recomputed calls from the multiplex PCR reads with MiXCR, one row per CDR3 protein. The table lists over 75,000 distinct CDR3 sequences, less than 70% of them singletons. Material for sequencing was tumor-adjacent normal liver tissue. Receptors originate from a man aged 35-49 years with primary liver carcinoma and hepatitis B virus infection. Each CDR3 is given with its conserved first and last residue. Fields, in order: clone size, V gene, CDR3 length, D gene, J gene, CDR3 protein, CDR3 DNA. A D gene is named only where the DNA matches it firmly. Clone size appears in some rows only: once, few, many, or a class for an expanded clone.

medium-sized,TRBV11-2,16,TRBD2,TRBJ2-2,CASSFTGGVGTGELFF,TGTGCCAGCAGCTTCACGGGGGGGGTAGGGACCGGGGAGCTGTTTTTT
.,TRBV4-2,15,TRBD1,TRBJ2-1,CVSSQGASSYNEQFF,TGTGTCAGCAGTCAGGGGGCGAGCTCCTACAATGAGCAGTTCTTC
.,TRBV13,12,.,TRBJ2-1,CLSSFGVNEQFF,TGTCTCAGCAGCTTTGGTGTCAATGAGCAGTTCTTC
many,TRBV5-6,13,.,TRBJ2-1,CASSPLAYNEQFF,TGTGCCAGCAGCCCATTGGCCTACAATGAGCAGTTCTTC
once,TRBV6-5,15,TRBD1,TRBJ2-6,CASTRDSSGANVLTF,TGTGCCAGCACCCGGGACAGCTCTGGGGCCAACGTCCTGACTTTC
.,TRBV29-1,13,TRBD1,TRBJ2-2,CSVQGARIGELFF,TGCAGCGTACAGGGGGCGCGAATCGGGGAGCTGTTTTTT
.,TRBV5-6,16,.,TRBJ2-5,CASNFGVPLSQETQYF,TGCGCCAGCAACTTCGGAGTACCCCTAAGCCAGGAGACCCAGTACTTC
many,TRBV6-1,12,.,TRBJ1-5,CASSPLGQLQHF,TGTGCCAGCAGTCCTCTTGGACAACTCCAGCATTTT
many,TRBV29-1,15,.,TRBJ1-2,CSVKDWGRENYGYTF,TGCAGCGTCAAAGACTGGGGGAGGGAGAACTATGGCTACACCTTC
.,TRBV6-2/TRBV6-3,15,.,TRBJ2-3,CASSPGNSNTDTQYF,TGTGCCAGCAGTCCCGGGAATAGCAACACAGATACGCAGTATTTT
.,TRBV7-7,13,.,TRBJ2-2,CASSPTDTGELFF,TGTGCTAGCAGCCCGACGGACACCGGGGAGCTGTTTTTT
few,TRBV11-2,18,TRBD1,TRBJ2-2,CASSPRTGGPSTSGELFF,TGTGCCAGCAGTCCGAGGACAGGGGGCCCCTCCACCTCCGGGGAGCTGTTTTTT
many,TRBV12-3/TRBV12-4,13,.,TRBJ1-5,CASSRDLNQPQHF,TGTGCCAGCAGCCGGGACCTAAATCAGCCCCAGCATTTT
few,TRBV29-1,12,.,TRBJ2-2,CSARIRAGELFF,TGCAGTGCTAGAATAAGGGCCGGGGAGCTGTTTTTT
.,TRBV19,13,.,TRBJ2-7,CASSEGRTYKQYF,TGTGCCAGTAGTGAGGGTAGGACCTACAAGCAGTACTTC
.,TRBV6-5,13,.,TRBJ1-2,CASTIEPRHGYTF,TGTGCAAGCACCATAGAGCCGCGACATGGCTACACCTTC